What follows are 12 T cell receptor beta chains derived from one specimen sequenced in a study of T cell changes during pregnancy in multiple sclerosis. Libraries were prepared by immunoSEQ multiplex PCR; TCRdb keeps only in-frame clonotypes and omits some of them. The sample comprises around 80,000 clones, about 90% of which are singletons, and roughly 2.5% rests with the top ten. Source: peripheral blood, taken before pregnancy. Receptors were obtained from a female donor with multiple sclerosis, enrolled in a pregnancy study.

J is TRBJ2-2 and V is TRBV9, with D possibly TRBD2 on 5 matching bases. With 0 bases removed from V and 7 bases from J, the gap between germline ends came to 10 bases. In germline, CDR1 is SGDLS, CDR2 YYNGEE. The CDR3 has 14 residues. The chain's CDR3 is CASSVDLGIGELFF. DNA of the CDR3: TGTGCCAGCAGCGTAGATCTCGGGATCGGGGAGCTGTTTTTT.

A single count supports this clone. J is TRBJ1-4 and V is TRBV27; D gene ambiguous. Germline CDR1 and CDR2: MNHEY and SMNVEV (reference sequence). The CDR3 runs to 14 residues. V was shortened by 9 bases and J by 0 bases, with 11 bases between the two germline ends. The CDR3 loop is CASQAFATNEKLFF. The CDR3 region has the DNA TGTGCCAGTCAGGCTTTTGCAACTAATGAAAAACTGTTTTTT.

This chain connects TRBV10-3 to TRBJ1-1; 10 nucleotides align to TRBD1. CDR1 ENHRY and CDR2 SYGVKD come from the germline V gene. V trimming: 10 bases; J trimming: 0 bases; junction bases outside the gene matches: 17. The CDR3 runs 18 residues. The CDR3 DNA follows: TGTGCCACAACTAAAGTCCGGGACAGGGGTCCCATGAACACTGAAGCTTTCTTT. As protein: CATTKVRDRGPMNTEAFF.

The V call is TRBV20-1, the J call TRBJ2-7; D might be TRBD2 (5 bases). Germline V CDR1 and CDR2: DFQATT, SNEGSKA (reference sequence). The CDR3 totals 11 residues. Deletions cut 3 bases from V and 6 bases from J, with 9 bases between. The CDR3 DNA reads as TGCAGTGCTAGGAGCGGCGTCGAGCAGTACTTC. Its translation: CSARSGVEQYF.

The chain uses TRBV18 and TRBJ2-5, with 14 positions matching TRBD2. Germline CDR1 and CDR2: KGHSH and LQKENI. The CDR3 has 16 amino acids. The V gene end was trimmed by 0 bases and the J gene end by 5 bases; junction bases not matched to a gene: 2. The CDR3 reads CASSPPTSGRAETQYF. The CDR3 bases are TGTGCCAGCTCACCACCGACTAGCGGGAGGGCTGAGACCCAGTACTTC.

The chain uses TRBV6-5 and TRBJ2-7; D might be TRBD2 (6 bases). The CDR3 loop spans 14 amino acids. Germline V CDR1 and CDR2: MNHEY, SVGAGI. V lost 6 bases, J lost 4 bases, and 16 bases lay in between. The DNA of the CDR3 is TGTGCCAGCAGCCTGACTAGTCCCCCATACGAGCAGTACTTC. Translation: CASSLTSPPYEQYF.

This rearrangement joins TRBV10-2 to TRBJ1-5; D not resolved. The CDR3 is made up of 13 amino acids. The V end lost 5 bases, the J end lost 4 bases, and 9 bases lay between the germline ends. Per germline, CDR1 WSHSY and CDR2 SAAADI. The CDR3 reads CASSTTKNQPQHF. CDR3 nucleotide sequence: TGCGCCAGCAGTACTACCAAAAATCAGCCCCAGCATTTT.

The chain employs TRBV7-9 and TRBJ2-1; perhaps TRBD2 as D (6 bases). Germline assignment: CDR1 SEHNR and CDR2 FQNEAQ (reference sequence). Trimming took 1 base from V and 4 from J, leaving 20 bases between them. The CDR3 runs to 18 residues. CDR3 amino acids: CASSLGGPLAFGYNEQFF. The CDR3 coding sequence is TGTGCCAGCAGCTTAGGGGGTCCACTAGCTTTTGGGTACAATGAGCAGTTCTTC.

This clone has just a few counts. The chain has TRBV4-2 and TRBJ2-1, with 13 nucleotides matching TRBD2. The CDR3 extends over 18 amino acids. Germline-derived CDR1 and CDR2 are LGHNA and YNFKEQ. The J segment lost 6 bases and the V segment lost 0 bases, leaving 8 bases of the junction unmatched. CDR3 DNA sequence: TGTGCCAGCAGCCAAGAAGGTGGACTAGCGGGAGTTACCAATGAGCAGTTCTTC. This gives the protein CASSQEGGLAGVTNEQFF.

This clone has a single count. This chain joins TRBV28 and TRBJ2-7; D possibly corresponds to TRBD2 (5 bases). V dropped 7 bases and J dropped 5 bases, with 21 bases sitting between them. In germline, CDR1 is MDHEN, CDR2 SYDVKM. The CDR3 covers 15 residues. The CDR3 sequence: CASTPSGTSFDEQYF. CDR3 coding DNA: TGTGCCAGCACCCCCAGCGGAACTAGTTTCGACGAGCAGTACTTC.

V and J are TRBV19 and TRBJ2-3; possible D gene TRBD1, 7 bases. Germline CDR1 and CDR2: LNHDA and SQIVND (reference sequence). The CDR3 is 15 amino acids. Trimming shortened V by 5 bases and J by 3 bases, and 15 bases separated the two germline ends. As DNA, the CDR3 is TGTGCCAGTAGTTCCAGACAGGGAGGAACAGATACGCAGTATTTT. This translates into CASSSRQGGTDTQYF.

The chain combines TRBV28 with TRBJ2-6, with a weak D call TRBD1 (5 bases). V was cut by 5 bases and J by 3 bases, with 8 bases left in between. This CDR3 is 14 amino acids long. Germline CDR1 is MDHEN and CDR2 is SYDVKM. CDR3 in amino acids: CASSQGLGANVLTF. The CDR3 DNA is TGTGCCAGCAGTCAGGGTCTTGGGGCCAACGTCCTGACTTTC.